This T cell receptor beta chain was profiled in a study of cytomegalovirus exposure and HLA in healthy donors. The length of the CDR3 is 14 residues. The germline CDR1 and CDR2 sequences are SQVTM and ANQGSEA. Unmatched junction bases numbered 9, after V lost 4 bases and J lost 6 bases. PCR employed 60 Vbeta and 13 Jbeta primers. Using immunoSEQ multiplex PCR, the repertoire was profiled, and TCRdb retains in-frame clones only, with some absent. Among tens of thousands of clones, around 80% were seen once, and the ten largest hold about 2%. What was sequenced was PBMCs. The receptor was isolated from a man aged 18 to 30 in good health and CMV-seronegative. The chain joins TRBV29-1 to TRBJ2-7; 10 nucleotides line up with TRBD1. This CDR3 reads CSVAGSGTGAEQYF. The CDR3 coding sequence is TGCAGCGTTGCCGGATCCGGGACAGGGGCCGAGCAGTACTTC.